The T cell receptor (beta chain) under discussion was sequenced for a study of T cells in Graves' hyperthyroidism and ophthalmopathy. Regarding the study as a whole: Onset of ophthalmopathy came a median approximately 6.5 months after the model predicted it.

Template material for amplifying TCR beta CDR3 regions consisted of RNA transcripts. Carried out on the TCR CDR3, a first-round RT-PCR used the HTBI primer set. TCRdb analysed the multiplex PCR reads with MiXCR anew, one entry per CDR3 protein. This table has around 690,000 distinct CDR3 sequences, less than 25% appearing once. Concerning this clonotype: Antigen specificity is unknown.

From germline, CDR1 is MGHRA and CDR2 YSYEKL. Trimming left V 0 bases short and J 5 bases short, with 3 bases between. The CDR3 loop spans 12 amino acids. The sequenced material came from blood. This chain connects TRBV4-1 to TRBJ2-3; D unclear. The clonotype originates from a man aged 30 to 39 with Graves' ophthalmopathy. The CDR3 nucleotides are TGCGCCAGCAGCCAAGACCTAGATACGCAGTATTTT. Encoded protein: CASSQDLDTQYF.